This T cell receptor (beta chain) was sequenced in a study of T cells in Graves' hyperthyroidism and ophthalmopathy. Study-level points and caveats: Blood also carried most thyroid clonotypes expanded above 0.001. For ophthalmopathy, model prediction preceded onset by a median about 6.4 months.

Template material for amplifying TCR beta CDR3 regions consisted of RNA transcripts. First-round RT-PCR of the TCR CDR3 relied on the HTBI primer set. TCRdb re-called the multiplex PCR reads with MiXCR, one entry per CDR3 protein. The table records 640,000 or so distinct CDR3 sequences, 12% to 15% of them present only once. The V segment lost 6 bases and the J segment 3 bases; nucleotides outside the gene matches: 13. Germline CDR1 DFQATT, CDR2 SNEGSKA (reference sequence). The CDR3 extends over 18 amino acids. This clonotype was found many times. Antigen specificity is unknown. The receptor was isolated from a woman between 18 and 29 years old with Graves' ophthalmopathy. The sample taken for sequencing was blood. The chain employs TRBV20-1 and TRBJ2-1; TRBD2 agrees at 14 bases. CDR3 residues: CSAPGLAGALRGYNEQFF. CDR3 in DNA: TGCAGTGCCCCGGGACTAGCGGGAGCTCTCCGGGGCTACAATGAGCAGTTCTTC.